This paragraph covers one T cell receptor beta chain sequence. Patients of the Seattle cohort, enrolled during active infection, were followed longitudinally. The sample comes from a study of blood T cell repertoires in COVID-19. Overall study: Specimens from acute and convalescent COVID-19 originated in the United States, Italy and Spain. The cDNA or gDNA used as material had been derived from T cells, B-cell-depleted T cells, or PBMCs.

Original processing methods: Amplification of reference gene primers was used by the study to estimate nucleated cell counts. Generated by immunoSEQ multiplex PCR, the TCRdb table keeps only in-frame clones and is missing some. V and J calls and clone size are as listed in that table; D and trimming were resolved from the DNA. The sample contains roughly 70,000 clones, roughly 72% of which appear only once. The V gene end was trimmed by 0 bases and the J gene end by 7 bases; junction bases not matched to a gene: 5. This CDR3 is 15 amino acids long. Germline loops: CDR1 SGHRS, CDR2 YFSETQ. The source material was peripheral blood. The rearrangement links TRBV5-1 to TRBJ2-2; 8 bases agree with TRBD1. This clonotype was sampled from a man in his fifties or sixties with COVID-19, enrolled during active disease. The CDR3, as DNA: TGCGCCAGCAGCTTGGGGCAGGGGGCGATCGGGGAGCTGTTTTTT. Translating it yields CASSLGQGAIGELFF.